These T cell receptor beta chains were read from a single sample in a study of response to subunit inactivated influenza vaccine. TCRdb reanalysed the RT-PCR reads using MiXCR and keeps one entry per CDR3 protein. The data contain roughly 790,000 distinct CDR3 sequences, approximately 21% of them seen just once; the ten biggest clones take up roughly a tenth. The specimen was PBMCs from blood, collected about 5 days after vaccination. All receptors derive from a man in his forties or fifties who received an inactivated influenza vaccine. CDR3s include the opening cysteine and the closing phenylalanine or tryptophan. D genes are given only for firm matches. Clone size is given for some rows only: seen once, a few or many times, or a class if the clone is expanded.

V: TRBV5-6
D: NA
size: NA
J: TRBJ2-7
DNA: TGTGCCATCAGCACCGGTCTCCTCTGCCCGCAGTACTTC
CDR3: CAISTGLLCPQYF

V: TRBV7-2
D: NA
size: NA
J: TRBJ1-3
DNA: TGTGCCAGCAGCCCAAAGCGTTCTGGAAACACCATATATTTT
CDR3: CASSPKRSGNTIYF

V: TRBV10-3
D: NA
size: NA
J: TRBJ2-1
DNA: TGTGCCATCGGTAGCCGGGACTACAATGAGCAGTTCTTC
CDR3: CAIGSRDYNEQFF

V: TRBV4-1
D: NA
size: NA
J: TRBJ2-7
DNA: TGCGCCAGCAGCCACGTCGGCTACGAGCAGTACTTC
CDR3: CASSHVGYEQYF

V: TRBV7-2
D: NA
size: few
J: TRBJ1-5
DNA: TGTGCCAGCAGCTTAGGCAGGGATCTAGGGCAGCCCCAGCATTTT
CDR3: CASSLGRDLGQPQHF

V: TRBV7-2
D: NA
size: few
J: TRBJ2-2
DNA: TGTGCCAGCATCCAGGGACCGAACACCGGGGAGCTGTTTTTT
CDR3: CASIQGPNTGELFF

V: TRBV29-1
D: NA
size: many
J: TRBJ1-2
DNA: TGCAGCGTTGTTGGAGGAGGGAACTATGGCTACACCTTC
CDR3: CSVVGGGNYGYTF

V: TRBV5-1
D: TRBD2
size: once
J: TRBJ2-3
DNA: TGCGCCAGCAGCCGATCCGGGACTAGCGGGAGCGGGTATACGCAGTATTTT
CDR3: CASSRSGTSGSGYTQYF

V: TRBV20-1
D: NA
size: few
J: TRBJ1-2
DNA: TGCAGTGCTATGATTCAGACTGATGGCTACACCTTC
CDR3: CSAMIQTDGYTF

V: TRBV20-1
D: NA
size: NA
J: TRBJ2-2
DNA: TGCAGTGCTAGACCCGTTAACACCGGGGAGCTGTTTTTT
CDR3: CSARPVNTGELFF

V: TRBV18
D: NA
size: many
J: TRBJ2-7
DNA: TGTGCCAGCAGCCCAGGGACGGACTACGAGCAGTACTTC
CDR3: CASSPGTDYEQYF

V: TRBV20-1
D: NA
size: few
J: TRBJ2-2
DNA: TGCAGTGCTTATGCCGGGACGATGAACACCGGGGAGCTGTTTTTT
CDR3: CSAYAGTMNTGELFF

V: TRBV4-2
D: NA
size: NA
J: TRBJ1-5
DNA: TGTGCCAGCAGCCAAGAAGGAGTTTTCAATCAGCCCCAGCATTTT
CDR3: CASSQEGVFNQPQHF

V: TRBV15
D: NA
size: few
J: TRBJ2-3
DNA: TGTGCCACCAGCAGAGATCTAGACTCTAGAGATACGCAGTATTTT
CDR3: CATSRDLDSRDTQYF

V: TRBV7-2
D: TRBD1
size: NA
J: TRBJ1-2
DNA: TGTGCCAGCAGCTACCAAGTCGGGACAGGGGTTTATGGCTACACCTTC
CDR3: CASSYQVGTGVYGYTF

V: TRBV28
D: TRBD2
size: NA
J: TRBJ2-7
DNA: TGTGCCAGCATTGACGCCGGACTAGTTTCCGAGCAGTACTTC
CDR3: CASIDAGLVSEQYF

V: TRBV20-1
D: NA
size: NA
J: TRBJ2-4
DNA: TGCAGTGCTAGAGCGCAGGGGACAGCCAAAAACATTCAGTACTTC
CDR3: CSARAQGTAKNIQYF

V: TRBV5-1
D: NA
size: few
J: TRBJ1-6
DNA: TGCGCCAGCAGCTTGGCTGGGGCCTTGGCGGGTTCACCCCTCCACTTT
CDR3: CASSLAGALAGSPLHF

V: TRBV5-1
D: TRBD1
size: few
J: TRBJ2-5
DNA: TGCGCCAGCAGCAACCCCGGGACAGGGGCTTTGTACCAAGAGACCCAGTACTTC
CDR3: CASSNPGTGALYQETQYF

V: TRBV6-1
D: NA
size: NA
J: TRBJ2-7
DNA: TGTGCCAGCAGGGGGGAAGGGGTAGCCTACGAGCAGTACTTC
CDR3: CASRGEGVAYEQYF

V: TRBV6-2/TRBV6-3
D: NA
size: NA
J: TRBJ2-7
DNA: TGTGCCAGCAGGGATTACAGCTCTGGGCCCTACGAGCAGTACTTC
CDR3: CASRDYSSGPYEQYF

V: TRBV20-1
D: NA
size: many
J: TRBJ2-1
DNA: TGCAGTGCTCCGGGACGTCGCTCCTACAATGAGCAGTTCTTC
CDR3: CSAPGRRSYNEQFF

V: TRBV12-3/TRBV12-4
D: NA
size: few
J: TRBJ1-1
DNA: TGTGCCAGCGGACCTGCTGGGGGTGAAGCTTTCTTT
CDR3: CASGPAGGEAFF

V: TRBV18
D: TRBD2
size: few
J: TRBJ2-5
DNA: TGTGCCAGCTCACCCGGGACTAGCGGGAGGGCCCGGGAGACCCAGTACTTC
CDR3: CASSPGTSGRARETQYF

V: TRBV27
D: NA
size: few
J: TRBJ2-7
DNA: TGTGCCAGCATCCCCAGGGGAGTCGGCTCCTACGAGCAGTACTTC
CDR3: CASIPRGVGSYEQYF

V: TRBV6-1
D: NA
size: NA
J: TRBJ2-5
DNA: TGTGCCAGCAGTGAAGGGGGGGTAGAGACCCAGTACTTC
CDR3: CASSEGGVETQYF

V: TRBV2
D: TRBD1
size: NA
J: TRBJ1-1
DNA: TGTGCCAGCAGTGAAGTGACAGGGACAGGGGCTACTGAAGCTTTCTTT
CDR3: CASSEVTGTGATEAFF

V: TRBV6-2/TRBV6-3
D: NA
size: NA
J: TRBJ2-1
DNA: TGTGCCAGCAGTTACTTACTGATTATGGGGCCCCTCAATGAGCAGTTCTTC
CDR3: CASSYLLIMGPLNEQFF

V: TRBV6-1
D: TRBD1
size: few
J: TRBJ1-1
DNA: TGTGCCAGCAGCCTTCTCCATGGACAGGGGAACACTGAAGCTTTCTTT
CDR3: CASSLLHGQGNTEAFF

V: TRBV15
D: TRBD1
size: few
J: TRBJ1-5
DNA: TGTGCCACCAGCAGAGATCCTACAGGGGTAGGTCAGCCCCAGCATTTT
CDR3: CATSRDPTGVGQPQHF